This passage covers 23 T cell receptor beta chains from one sample sequenced in a study of T cell repertoires in cytomegalovirus infection. One entry per CDR3 protein, called by TCRdb with MiXCR from the reads. Of fewer than 550,000 distinct CDR3 sequences in the sample, about 26% were seen once. Sequencing was carried out using PBMCs. The receptor set was obtained from a human donor in good health (CMV status not recorded). Some clones in this sample may be carry-over from other donors' samples.

The CDR3 sequence: CAISPGPHNSPLHF. In DNA form, the CDR3 reads TGTGCCATCAGTCCGGGACCTCATAATTCACCCCTCCACTTT. The chain couples TRBV10-3 to TRBJ1-6, with D possibly TRBD1 on 5 matching bases. From germline, CDR1 is ENHRY and CDR2 SYGVKD. The V end lost 5 bases, the J end lost 5 bases, and 10 bases lay between the germline ends. This CDR3 is built from 14 residues.

The chain combines TRBV4-1 with TRBJ2-2; D uncertain. The germline V gene has CDR1 MGHRA and CDR2 YSYEKL. V was pared by 0 bases and J by 7 bases, with 12 bases between. This CDR3 is built from 15 residues. The CDR3 nucleotides read TGCGCCAGCAGCCAAGATCGGGTAGTAGTCGGGGAGCTGTTTTTT. Translation gives CASSQDRVVVGELFF.

This clonotype was detected ten times or more. V and J are TRBV6-5 and TRBJ2-1; possibly TRBD1 for D (5 bases). The CDR3 is made up of 12 amino acids. V was cut by 2 bases and J by 7 bases, with 6 bases left in between. Germline V gene lookup returns CDR1 MNHEY and CDR2 SVGAGI. The CDR3 loop reads CASSYGANEQFF. For the CDR3, the DNA is TGTGCCAGCAGTTACGGGGCTAATGAGCAGTTCTTC.

V usage is TRBV10-3 and J usage is TRBJ1-6; a weak D match, TRBD1 (5 bases). The V and J ends lost 2 bases and 10 bases respectively, with 15 bases between them. Per the germline V gene, CDR1 is ENHRY and CDR2 is SYGVKD. The CDR3 loop spans 15 amino acids. CDR3 DNA sequence: TGTGCCATCAGTGAGGGGGCGCGTTCGAGATCACCCCTCCACTTT. It translates to CAISEGARSRSPLHF.

This clonotype was recorded at least ten times. CDR3 in DNA: TGTGCCAGCAGCCTGGGTCGAAGTAAGGGTGGCTACACCTTC. Its protein is CASSLGRSKGGYTF. The rearrangement joins TRBV28 to TRBJ1-2; D is unclear. Trimming took off 6 bases at V and 7 bases at J, with 18 bases between the two ends. CDR1 is MDHEN, CDR2 SYDVKM, per germline. The CDR3 spans 14 residues.

J is TRBJ1-2 and V is TRBV28; D gene unclear. V lost 6 bases and J lost 7, with 15 bases in between. This CDR3 has 13 residues. The germline gives CDR1 MDHEN, CDR2 SYDVKM. CDR3 amino acids: CASSPPIVGGYTF. CDR3 DNA sequence: TGTGCCAGCAGCCCCCCGATCGTGGGTGGCTACACCTTC.

This clonotype was counted between two and nine times. The chain recombines TRBV29-1 with TRBJ1-2; D is uncertain. Germline lookup yields CDR1 SQVTM and CDR2 ANQGSEA. The germline V and J ends were trimmed by 6 bases and 7 bases, with 15 bases remaining between them. The CDR3 loop spans 12 amino acids. The CDR3 sequence is CSVNGRSGGYTF. CDR3 sequence (DNA): TGCAGCGTGAATGGACGCTCTGGTGGCTACACCTTC.

The chain is built from TRBV6-1 and TRBJ2-2; D ambiguous. The V gene's germline CDR1 is MNHNS and CDR2 SASEGT. This CDR3 is 13 amino acids long. V dropped 5 bases and J dropped 5 bases, with 9 bases sitting between them. For the CDR3, the DNA is TGTGCCAGCAGTTACAGTGAGACCGGGGAGCTGTTTTTT. Residues: CASSYSETGELFF.

This clonotype was seen at least ten times. The V and J genes are TRBV7-6 and TRBJ2-5; D is unclear. The germline V gene encodes CDR1 SGHVS and CDR2 FNYEAQ. Trimming took off 1 base at V and 7 bases at J, with 16 bases between the two ends. CDR3 length: 15 residues. The CDR3: CASSLVSSDMVTQYF. The CDR3 DNA is TGTGCCAGCAGCTTAGTTTCTTCGGATATGGTGACCCAGTACTTC.

This sequence joins TRBV5-1 and TRBJ2-2; the D call may be TRBD1 or TRBD2 (5 bases each). The CDR3 spans 16 residues. V lost 0 bases to trimming and J lost 6 bases, with 15 bases between them. Germline CDR1 reads SGHRS; CDR2 reads YFSETQ. Here the CDR3 DNA reads TGCGCCAGCAGCTTGGATGGTGGGGGTGTCGCCGGGGAGCTGTTTTTT. Its translation is CASSLDGGGVAGELFF. The entire variable domain, with the rest obtained from reference TRBV5-1 and TRBJ2-2, is as follows: KAGVTQTPRYLIKTRGQQVTLSCSPISGHRSVSWYQQTPGQGLQFLFEYFSETQRNKGNFPGRFSGRQFSNSRSEMNVSTLELGDSALYLCASSLDGGGVAGELFFGEGSRLTVL.

This clonotype was counted at least ten times. The chain combines TRBV28 with TRBJ2-5, with D perhaps TRBD1 or TRBD2 (5 bases each). V lost 7 bases and J 5 bases, leaving 20 bases between the germline ends. The CDR3 is 15 residues long. Germline assignment: CDR1 MDHEN and CDR2 SYDVKM. The CDR3 DNA sequence: TGTGCCAGCACCTGGGGGAAGGGGAACATGGAGACCCAGTACTTC. Translation: CASTWGKGNMETQYF.

This chain joins TRBV30 and TRBJ2-1; 8 bases are shared with TRBD1. This CDR3 has 17 residues. Unmatched junction bases numbered 8, after V lost 1 base and J lost 0 bases. Germline V gene sequence: CDR1 GTSNPN, CDR2 SVGIG (reference sequence). CDR3 nucleotide sequence: TGTGCCTGGAGTGCAGGACAGGGAGGAAGCTCCTACAATGAGCAGTTCTTC. This sequence encodes CAWSAGQGGSSYNEQFF.

This chain uses TRBV7-2 with TRBJ2-2, with 7 bases aligning to TRBD1. The CDR3 runs to 18 residues. Germline CDR1 is SGHTA and CDR2 is FQGNSA. Trimming took 6 bases from V and 4 from J; bases not matched to a gene: 17. This CDR3 reads CASSLPDRVWVSTGELFF. The CDR3 nucleotides read TGTGCCAGCAGTTTGCCCGACAGGGTTTGGGTGAGCACCGGGGAGCTGTTTTTT. The entire variable domain, with the rest obtained from reference TRBV7-2 and TRBJ2-2, is as follows: GAGVSQSPSNKVTEKGKDVELRCDPISGHTALYWYRQSLGQGLEFLIYFQGNSAPDKSGLPSDRFSAERTGGSVSTLTIQRTQQEDSAVYLCASSLPDRVWVSTGELFFGEGSRLTVL.

This clonotype was seen a handful of times. The J gene is TRBJ2-7, the V gene TRBV11-1, with 7 bases aligning to TRBD1. Germline loops: CDR1 SGHAT, CDR2 FQDESV (reference sequence). Trimming at V came to 1 base and at J to 2 bases, leaving 5 bases not matched to a gene. The CDR3 contains 15 residues. CDR3 sequence reads: CASSLETGFPYEQYF. The CDR3, as DNA: TGTGCCAGCAGCTTAGAGACAGGGTTCCCCTACGAGCAGTACTTC.

This clonotype was counted ten times or more. The CDR3 nucleotides are TGTGCCATCAGGGGGGGTGGGACGGTGACCTACGAGCAGTACTTC. Protein: CAIRGGGTVTYEQYF. The chain employs TRBV10-3 and TRBJ2-7; a possible D gene is TRBD2 (6 bases). This CDR3 comprises 15 residues. V lost 6 bases, J lost 2 bases, and 17 bases lay in between. Germline assignment: CDR1 ENHRY and CDR2 SYGVKD.

In this sample, this clonotype turned up a few times. V usage is TRBV11-2 and J usage is TRBJ1-4, with 7 nucleotides matching TRBD1. CDR1 SGHAT and CDR2 FQNNGV come from the germline V gene. The CDR3 has 13 amino acids. The junction had 7 bases not matched to a gene; V was cut back by 8 bases and J by 7 bases. The CDR3 is CASGGQFREKLFF. In DNA, the CDR3 is TGTGCCAGCGGGGGACAGTTTCGTGAAAAACTGTTTTTT.

This clonotype was found a few times. The rearrangement uses TRBV6-2 or TRBV6-3 and TRBJ2-2, with a tentative D call TRBD2 (7 bases). CDR3 length: 16 residues. V was pared by 6 bases and J by 5 bases, with 19 bases between. CDR1 is MNHEY and CDR2 is SVGEGT in the germline V gene. The CDR3 sequence: CASRNTGRVWTGELFF. The CDR3 bases are TGTGCCAGCAGGAACACAGGGAGGGTTTGGACCGGGGAGCTGTTTTTT.

Regarding this clonotype: This may be a read error, as it is one base from a much larger clone. The chain is built from TRBV7-2 and TRBJ2-1, with D possibly TRBD1 on 5 matching bases. CDR1 is SGHTA, CDR2 FQGNSA, per germline. V was shortened by 5 bases and J by 6 bases, with 17 bases between the two germline ends. This CDR3 region has 15 residues. CDR3 amino acids: CASSPAGLVSNEQFF. The CDR3 DNA reads TGTGCCAGCAGCCCCGCAGGGTTAGTGAGCAATGAGCAGTTCTTC. Full variable domain (remainder filled in from reference TRBV7-2 and TRBJ2-1): GAGVSQSPSNKVTEKGKDVELRCDPISGHTALYWYRQSLGQGLEFLIYFQGNSAPDKSGLPSDRFSAERTGGSVSTLTIQRTQQEDSAVYLCASSPAGLVSNEQFFGPGTRLTVL.

This clonotype has a handful of counts. This sequence joins TRBV7-2 and TRBJ2-1; possibly TRBD2 for D (5 bases). The CDR3 runs to 16 residues. Trimming cost V 7 bases and J 0 bases, with 16 bases left between them. Germline loops: CDR1 SGHTA, CDR2 FQGNSA. The CDR3 nucleotides read TGTGCCAGCATCACAAGAGGGAAGAGCTCCTACAATGAGCAGTTCTTC. Its translation is CASITRGKSSYNEQFF. Drawing the rest from reference TRBV7-2 and TRBJ2-1, the complete variable domain is GAGVSQSPSNKVTEKGKDVELRCDPISGHTALYWYRQSLGQGLEFLIYFQGNSAPDKSGLPSDRFSAERTGGSVSTLTIQRTQQEDSAVYLCASITRGKSSYNEQFFGPGTRLTVL.

The chain is built from TRBV10-3 and TRBJ1-5; D might be TRBD1 (5 bases). Deletions cut 6 bases from V and 6 bases from J, with 12 bases between. The CDR3 length is 13 residues. Germline V gene lookup returns CDR1 ENHRY and CDR2 SYGVKD. CDR3 sequence reads: CAISREGGQPQHF. The CDR3 nucleotides read TGTGCCATCAGCAGGGAGGGAGGTCAGCCCCAGCATTTT.

The rearrangement uses TRBV18 and TRBJ2-1, with a weak D call TRBD1 (5 bases). CDR3 length: 14 residues. CDR1 and CDR2 (germline): KGHSH, LQKENI. Trimming took 0 bases from V and 8 from J, leaving 11 bases between them. This CDR3 reads CASSPPVREYEQFF. CDR3 DNA: TGTGCCAGCTCACCACCAGTCAGGGAATATGAGCAGTTCTTC.

This clonotype has a handful of counts. The rearrangement uses TRBV4-3 and TRBJ2-3, with D perhaps matching TRBD1 (5 bases). This CDR3 contains 16 residues. Germline-derived CDR1 and CDR2 are LGHNA and YSLEER. Trimming removed 0 bases at V and 2 bases at J, with 12 bases between. The CDR3 nucleotides read TGCGCCAGCAGCCAAGATTCAGGGCGGTACACAGATACGCAGTATTTT. Protein: CASSQDSGRYTDTQYF.

This clonotype was recorded at least ten times. The chain joins TRBV7-2 to TRBJ1-2; D may be TRBD1 (5 bases). The CDR3 is made up of 13 amino acids. Trimming stripped 2 bases from V and 4 bases from J, with 8 bases between. Germline CDR1 and CDR2: SGHTA and FQGNSA. The chain's CDR3 is CASSLFRGYGYTF. The CDR3 DNA reads TGTGCCAGCAGCTTATTTAGGGGCTATGGCTACACCTTC.